The source of this T cell receptor (beta chain) is a study of shared clonotypes between healthy human individuals (TCRdb year 2020). Broadly, across the study: The cohort comprised a couple of women and three men aged 18 to 49 years. For each donor, CD4 naive and CD4 memory were each run on three plates, CD8 naive on two plates, and CD8 memory on one plate. Between about 0.85 and 10 billion PBMCs per donor were obtained by leukapheresis. Libraries were prepared and TCR repertoires were sequenced by different laboratories using diverse techniques, in order to increase sequencing depth and limit assay-specific biases. To estimate repertoire size and how much clonotypes are shared between individuals, the study performed deep sequencing of blood TCR repertoires from a few healthy adults.

CD8 naive samples consisted of CD45RO-negative cells that were positively selected for CCR7, yielding a CD45RA+CCR7+ population without TemRA cells. Healthy HIV-negative adults with no recently reported acute infections or vaccinations were included as donors. Every donor was a Caucasian adult living in Nashville, Tennessee, USA. Blood was obtained by leukapheresis, after which PBMCs were separated by Ficoll-Histopaque density gradient centrifugation and cryopreserved in liquid nitrogen vapor phase. Purity and quantity of every magnetically sorted T cell population were checked by analytical flow cytometry. Each sorted fraction had its genomic DNA isolated and then quantified by UV absorbance on a Nanodrop 2000c. Germline trimming amounts to 0 bases on V and 0 bases on J, with 6 as the count of junction bases outside the gene matches. CDR1 and CDR2 were assigned from the germline V gene as SNHLY and FYNNEI. The CDR3 measures 17 amino acids from cysteine to phenylalanine. The only DNA kept is the CDR3, 51 bases in frame from the first base.

Paper-wide results and their limitations: Compared with non-shared clonotypes, the clonotypes found in all four sorted-subset donors had higher generation probabilities. Incomplete sequencing was indicated by rarefaction of sorted-subset datasets, despite the large sequencing depth. Larger estimated clonotype richness was generally found for naive subsets than for memory subsets. Sampling was limited to blood, and TCR repertoires in tissue likely differ from TCR repertoires in blood. The small number of donors limited the genetic and exposure-history diversity represented. Pairwise subsampling indicated that sequencing depth was expected to affect the degree of clonotype sharing among donors. Sharing across several donors was observed for about 4.8% of naive CD4, about 4% of naive CD8, 2% to 2.5% of memory CD4, and over 0.3% of memory CD8 clonotypes.

On this clone itself: Its antigen target is currently unknown. Per-nucleotide qualities are absent, and no much larger clonotype sits a single base away.

TCR CDR3 regions were amplified from genomic DNA by multiplex PCR using the deep immunoSEQ assay. Extracted genomic DNA from each cell subset was spread evenly across all wells of several immunoSEQ 96-well plates, with each plate serving as a replicate. For sorted subsets, roughly 200 ng of genomic DNA, equivalent to about 30,000 T cell genomes, went into each replicate PCR. Purified libraries were measured with a Qubit 3.0 fluorometer, size-checked on a Bioanalyzer 2100, and measured again with the KAPA Library Quantification kit. Every immunoSEQ 96-well plate was sequenced on a dedicated single-read 150-cycle Illumina NextSeq 550 flow cell. The paper's data handling went like this. Because only junctional sequences without quality scores were contained in the immunoSEQ output, filtering matching that applied to full-length reads could not be performed. To assign V/J genes and CDR3, sequences were annotated against IMGT germline references using PyIR, a Python wrapper for IgBLAST v1.9. Any read was removed if the V/J assignment was weak (E-value above 1e-6), the CDR3 was missing, or the read contained stop codons, out-of-frame junctions, or ambiguous translated residues. V3J clonotypes were defined as sequences sharing the same inferred V gene, J gene, and CDR3 amino acid sequence. Percentage overlap between repertoires was computed as shared unique clonotypes divided by the size of the smaller repertoire. RTK rarefaction, the Chao1 estimator, and Recon v2.1 estimates of unobserved clonotypes were used to assess repertoire richness. Generation probabilities for all TCRbeta clonotypes obtained by the gDNA method from a handful of donors were computed using OLGA. In TCRdb, the immuneACCESS table is reduced to in-frame sequences with V and J assigned. These tables do not hold every clone; where another copy was compared, an unresolved V gene accounts for under half, and the others remain unexplained. The V and J calls and the clone size are those of that table, but D and trimming were determined from the DNA. The sample yields about 2 million clones; about 95% were counted once. More than 0.9% of the sample rests with the top ten.

This receptor was identified in a man between 18 and 29 years old in good health. The chain is made from TRBV2 and TRBJ2-7; TRBD1 agrees with 9 junctional bases. The sequencing sample was made of naive CD8+ T cells sorted from blood. In light of the paper, this sample's cell subset or site label describes: CD45RA+CCR7+. In nucleotides, the sequence is TGTGCCAGCAGTGAAGCATGGGACAGGGACCCCTCCTACGAGCAGTACTTC. It translates as CASSEAWDRDPSYEQYF.